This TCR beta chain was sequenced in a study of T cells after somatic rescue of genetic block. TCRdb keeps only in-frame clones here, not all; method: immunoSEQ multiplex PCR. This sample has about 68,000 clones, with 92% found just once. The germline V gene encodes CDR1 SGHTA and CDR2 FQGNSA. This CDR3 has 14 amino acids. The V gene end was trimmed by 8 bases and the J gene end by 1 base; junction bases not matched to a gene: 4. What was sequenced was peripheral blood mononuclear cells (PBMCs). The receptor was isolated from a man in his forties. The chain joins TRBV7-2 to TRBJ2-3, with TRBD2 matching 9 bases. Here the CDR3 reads CASRRTSGTDTQYF. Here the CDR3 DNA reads TGTGCCAGCCGGAGGACTAGCGGCACAGATACGCAGTATTTT. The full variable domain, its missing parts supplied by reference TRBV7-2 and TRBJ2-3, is GAGVSQSPSNKVTEKGKDVELRCDPISGHTALYWYRQSLGQGLEFLIYFQGNSAPDKSGLPSDRFSAERTGGSVSTLTIQRTQQEDSAVYLCASRRTSGTDTQYFGPGTRLTVL.